The 3 T cell receptor beta chains below come from one sample, sequenced in a study of human T cells and chemical hapten exposure. TCRdb reprocessed the RACE reads with MiXCR, giving one entry per CDR3 protein. The sample has around 250,000 distinct CDR3 sequences, about 9% seen once. The time point here: pre-sensitization, week 0. Described treatment: therapeutic diphenylcyclopropenone sensitization with weekly scalp DPC. Material: whole blood, obtained in connection with sensitization to the hapten diphenylcyclopropenone (DPC). The receptors derive from a woman aged 35 to 49 with alopecia areata. Some clones in this sample may be carry-over from other donors' samples.

Ten or more counts support this clonotype. V and J are TRBV5-1 and TRBJ2-7; 9 bases fit TRBD1. The CDR3 covers 13 residues. Germline loops: CDR1 SGHRS, CDR2 YFSETQ. The V gene end was trimmed by 3 bases and the J gene end by 7 bases; junction bases not matched to a gene: 5. As DNA, the CDR3 is TGCGCCAGCAGCTGGACAGGGGATGGAGAGCAGTACTTC. As protein: CASSWTGDGEQYF.

V usage is TRBV6-6 and J usage is TRBJ1-5; 9 nucleotides agree with TRBD1. J lost 5 bases, V lost 4 bases, and 6 bases had no gene match. Per the germline V gene, CDR1 is MNHNY and CDR2 is SVGAGI (reference sequence). The CDR3 is 15 residues long. The CDR3 reads CASSSGQGGDQPQHF. For the CDR3, the DNA is TGTGCCAGCAGTTCGGGACAGGGAGGAGATCAGCCCCAGCATTTT.

The chain carries TRBV29-1 and TRBJ1-1; D gene uncertain. The length of the CDR3 is 13 residues. Per germline, CDR1 SQVTM and CDR2 ANQGSEA. The germline V and J ends were trimmed by 1 base and 4 bases, with 10 bases remaining between them. Here the CDR3 reads CSVEARAATEAFF. For the CDR3, the DNA is TGCAGCGTTGAAGCTCGGGCGGCCACTGAAGCTTTCTTT.